This TCR beta chain originates from a study of cytotoxic CD8 clonotypes in ibrutinib-treated CLL. Study-level information: Once patients had received a median 12 months of treatment, range 6 to 36, response samples were obtained. Study-wide results and limits: Having risen at ibrutinib response, clonality had fallen back toward baseline by progression.

Germline V gene data show CDR1 as KGHSH and CDR2 as LQKENI. CDR3 length equals 15 residues. The V and J ends lost 6 bases and 2 bases, in that order; junction bases with no gene match: 5. Comment on this clone: Its antigen is not known.

Data came from immunoSEQ multiplex PCR; TCRdb stores just in-frame clones and leaves some out. The sample lists fewer than 25,000 clones; just under 70% were seen once. This receptor was identified in a human donor with chronic lymphocytic leukemia. Sample: PBMCs, taken after 24 months of ibrutinib treatment. The chain employs TRBV18 and TRBJ1-4; 8 bases are a match to TRBD1. The CDR3 loop is CASSRAGGTNEKLFF. Written as DNA, the CDR3 is TGTGCCAGCTCTCGCGCAGGGGGCACTAATGAAAAACTGTTTTTT.